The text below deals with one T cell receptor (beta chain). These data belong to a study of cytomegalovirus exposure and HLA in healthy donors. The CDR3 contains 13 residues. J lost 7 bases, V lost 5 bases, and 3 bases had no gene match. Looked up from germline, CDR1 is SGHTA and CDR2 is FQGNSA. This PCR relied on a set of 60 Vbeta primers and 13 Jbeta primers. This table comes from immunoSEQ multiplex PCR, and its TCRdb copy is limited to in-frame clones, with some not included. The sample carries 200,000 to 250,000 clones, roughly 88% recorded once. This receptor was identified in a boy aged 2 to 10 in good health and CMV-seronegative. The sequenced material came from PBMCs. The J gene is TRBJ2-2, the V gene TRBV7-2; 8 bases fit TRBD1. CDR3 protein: CASSQGANGELFF. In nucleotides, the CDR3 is TGTGCCAGCAGCCAGGGGGCTAACGGGGAGCTGTTTTTT.